This T cell receptor (beta chain) derives from a study of T cells in Graves' hyperthyroidism and ophthalmopathy. This clonotype was seen only a few times. No antigen is known for it. One junction end does not reproduce the germline sequence, and a read error may be involved. Researchers took RNA transcripts and amplified the TCR beta CDR3 regions from them. When the TCR CDR3 underwent first-round RT-PCR, the HTBI primer set was used. TCRdb redid the calling of the multiplex PCR reads with MiXCR, one entry per CDR3 protein. The top ten hold around 47% of the sample, which has roughly 510,000 distinct CDR3 sequences, 40% to 55% seen once. Germline CDR1 is SGHVS and CDR2 is FQNEAQ. This CDR3 region has 16 residues. Study observations and caveats: With a median lead of 6.5 months before onset, the model predicted ophthalmopathy.

The clonotype was recovered from an adult woman with Graves' disease, either hyperthyroidism or ophthalmopathy (not recorded which). The chain is built from TRBV7-8 and TRBJ2-2; 12 bases fit TRBD2. Sequenced input: peripheral blood or thyroid tissue (not recorded which). The DNA for the CDR3 is TGTGCCAGCAGCCTAGCGGGAGGGCCGGTGACCGGGGAGCTGTTTTTT. Protein product: CASSLAGGPVTGELFF.